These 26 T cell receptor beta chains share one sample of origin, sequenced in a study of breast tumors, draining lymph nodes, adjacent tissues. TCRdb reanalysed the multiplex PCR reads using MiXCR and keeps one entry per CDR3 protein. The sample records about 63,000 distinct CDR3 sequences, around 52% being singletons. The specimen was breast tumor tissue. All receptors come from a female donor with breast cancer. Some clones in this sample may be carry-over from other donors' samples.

The CDR3 coding sequence is TGCAGCGTTGTTTTCTTACTTGGGGAGGATGAGCAGTTCTTC. Its protein product is CSVVFLLGEDEQFF. This chain links TRBV29-1 with TRBJ2-1; tentative D call: TRBD2 (6 bases). The germline CDR1 and CDR2 sequences are SQVTM and ANQGSEA. The CDR3 totals 14 residues. The V gene lost 4 bases and the J gene lost 8 bases, with 18 bases spanning the gap.

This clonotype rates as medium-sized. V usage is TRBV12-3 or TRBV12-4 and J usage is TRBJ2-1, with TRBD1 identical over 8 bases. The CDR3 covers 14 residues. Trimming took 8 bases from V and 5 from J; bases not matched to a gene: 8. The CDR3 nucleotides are TGTGCCAGCGGATCCGGGACAGGACACAATGAGCAGTTCTTC. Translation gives CASGSGTGHNEQFF.

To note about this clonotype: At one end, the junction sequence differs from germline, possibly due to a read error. The CDR3 protein is CASSLVSSSTATQYF. CDR3 DNA: TGTGCCAGCAGCTTAGTGTCCTCCTCCACAGCTACGCAGTATTTT. The V gene is TRBV11-2, the J gene TRBJ2-3; no definite D call. The CDR3 is made up of 15 amino acids. CDR1 is SGHAT and CDR2 is FQNNGV in the germline V gene.

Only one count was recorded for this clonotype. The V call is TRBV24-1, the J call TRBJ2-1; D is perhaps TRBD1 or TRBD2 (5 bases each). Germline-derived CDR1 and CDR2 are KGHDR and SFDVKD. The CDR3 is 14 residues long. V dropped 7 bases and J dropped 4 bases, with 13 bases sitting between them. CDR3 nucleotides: TGTGCCACCAGGGGGCTGGGACCATACAATGAGCAGTTCTTC. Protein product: CATRGLGPYNEQFF.

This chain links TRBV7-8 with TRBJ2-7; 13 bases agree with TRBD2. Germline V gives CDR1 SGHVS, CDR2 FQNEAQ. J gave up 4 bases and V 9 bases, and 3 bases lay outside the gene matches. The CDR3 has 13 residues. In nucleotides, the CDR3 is TGTGCCAGTTCGACTAGCGGGAGGTACGAGCAGTACTTC. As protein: CASSTSGRYEQYF.

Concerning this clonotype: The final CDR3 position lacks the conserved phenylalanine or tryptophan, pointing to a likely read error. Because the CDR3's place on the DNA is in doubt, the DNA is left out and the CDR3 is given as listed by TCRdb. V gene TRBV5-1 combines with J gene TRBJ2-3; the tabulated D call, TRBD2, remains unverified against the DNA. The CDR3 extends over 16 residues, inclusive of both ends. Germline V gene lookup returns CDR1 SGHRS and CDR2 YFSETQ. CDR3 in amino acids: CASSGGPGSGRPPPIN.

DNA of the CDR3: TGTGCCAGCAACCTAGGCGAGGAGGGGAATGAGCAGTTCTTC. Protein: CASNLGEEGNEQFF. The chain combines TRBV7-8 with TRBJ2-1; D perhaps matches TRBD2 (6 bases). The ends were cut back, 7 bases at V and 7 bases at J, with 17 bases in the middle. Germline loops: CDR1 SGHVS, CDR2 FQNEAQ. This CDR3 is 14 amino acids long.

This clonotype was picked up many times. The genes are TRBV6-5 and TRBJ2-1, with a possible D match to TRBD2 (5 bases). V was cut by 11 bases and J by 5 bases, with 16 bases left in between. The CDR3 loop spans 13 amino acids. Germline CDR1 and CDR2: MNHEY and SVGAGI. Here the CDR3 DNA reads TGTGCCTCCGGGGATGGGGATCACAATGAGCAGTTCTTC. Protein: CASGDGDHNEQFF.

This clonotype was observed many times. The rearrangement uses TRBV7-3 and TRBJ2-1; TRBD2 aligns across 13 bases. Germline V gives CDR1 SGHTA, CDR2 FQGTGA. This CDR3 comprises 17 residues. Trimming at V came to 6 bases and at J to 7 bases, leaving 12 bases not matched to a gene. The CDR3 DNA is TGTGCCAGCAGTCTCGCGGGGACTAGCGGGATGGTAAATGAGCAGTTCTTC. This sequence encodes CASSLAGTSGMVNEQFF.

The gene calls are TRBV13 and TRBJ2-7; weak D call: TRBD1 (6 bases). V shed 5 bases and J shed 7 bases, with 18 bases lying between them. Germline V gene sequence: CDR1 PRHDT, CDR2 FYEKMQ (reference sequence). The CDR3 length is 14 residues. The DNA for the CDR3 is TGTGCCAGCAGCCCTATCGACAGGATACTTGAGCAGTACTTC. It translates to CASSPIDRILEQYF. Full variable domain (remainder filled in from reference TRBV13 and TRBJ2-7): AAGVIQSPRHLIKEKRETATLKCYPIPRHDTVYWYQQGPGQDPQFLISFYEKMQSDKGSIPDRFSAQQFSDYHSELNMSSLELGDSALYFCASSPIDRILEQYFGPGTRLTVT.

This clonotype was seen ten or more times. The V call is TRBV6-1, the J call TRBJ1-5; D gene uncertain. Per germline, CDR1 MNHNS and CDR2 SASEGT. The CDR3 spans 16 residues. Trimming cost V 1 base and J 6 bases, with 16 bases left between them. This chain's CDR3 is CASSEEVGSVFQPQHF. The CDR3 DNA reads TGTGCCAGCAGTGAAGAGGTGGGGTCGGTTTTTCAGCCCCAGCATTTT.

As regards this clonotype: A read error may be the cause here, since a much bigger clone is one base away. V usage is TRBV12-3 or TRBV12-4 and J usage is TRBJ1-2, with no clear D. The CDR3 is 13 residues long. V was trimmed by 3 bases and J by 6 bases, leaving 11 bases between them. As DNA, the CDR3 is TGTGCCAGCAGTTTCTCTTACGACGATGGCTACACCTTC. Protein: CASSFSYDDGYTF.

The CDR3: CSVLRGETQYF. CDR3 in DNA: TGCAGCGTTCTGCGAGGAGAGACCCAGTACTTC. J is TRBJ2-5 and V is TRBV29-1; D remains unclear. The CDR3 has 11 amino acids. From germline, CDR1 is SQVTM and CDR2 ANQGSEA. Trimming took off 5 bases at V and 4 bases at J, with 8 bases between the two ends.

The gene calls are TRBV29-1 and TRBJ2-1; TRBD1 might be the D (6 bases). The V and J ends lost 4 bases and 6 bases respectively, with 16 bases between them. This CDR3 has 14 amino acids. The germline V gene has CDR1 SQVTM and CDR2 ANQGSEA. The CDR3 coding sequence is TGCAGCGTTGTTTACTACTTAGGGGGCAATGAGCAGTTCTTC. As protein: CSVVYYLGGNEQFF.

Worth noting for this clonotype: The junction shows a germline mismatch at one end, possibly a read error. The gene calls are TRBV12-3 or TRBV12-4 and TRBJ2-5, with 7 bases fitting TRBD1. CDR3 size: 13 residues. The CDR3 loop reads CASGDSYKETQCF. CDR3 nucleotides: TGTGCCAGCGGGGACAGTTACAAAGAGACCCAGTGCTTC.

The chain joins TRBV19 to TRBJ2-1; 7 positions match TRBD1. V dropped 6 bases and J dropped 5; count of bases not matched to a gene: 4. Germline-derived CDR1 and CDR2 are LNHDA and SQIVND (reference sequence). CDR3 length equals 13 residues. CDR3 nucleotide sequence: TGTGCCAGTAGAGACAGGGTGGACAATGAGCAGTTCTTC. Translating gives CASRDRVDNEQFF.

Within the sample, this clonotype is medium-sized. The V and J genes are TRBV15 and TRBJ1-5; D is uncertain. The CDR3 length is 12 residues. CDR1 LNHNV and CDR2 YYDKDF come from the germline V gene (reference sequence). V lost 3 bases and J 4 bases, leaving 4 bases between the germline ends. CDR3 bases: TGTGCCACCAGCAGTGAAAATCAGCCCCAGCATTTT. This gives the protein CATSSENQPQHF.

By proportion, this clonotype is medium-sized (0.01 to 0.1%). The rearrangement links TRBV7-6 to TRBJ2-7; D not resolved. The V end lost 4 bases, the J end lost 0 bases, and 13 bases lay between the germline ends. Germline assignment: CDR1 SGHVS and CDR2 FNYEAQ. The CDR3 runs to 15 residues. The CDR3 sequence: CASSSLEAFSYEQYF. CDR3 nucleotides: TGTGCCAGCAGCTCATTAGAGGCATTCTCCTACGAGCAGTACTTC.

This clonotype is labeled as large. The CDR3: CASTPGTSYEQYF. The CDR3 nucleotides are TGTGCCAGCACCCCGGGTACCTCCTACGAGCAGTACTTC. The V call is TRBV2, the J call TRBJ2-7; the D is unclear. V was trimmed by 7 bases and J by 0 bases, leaving 10 bases between them. The CDR3 sequence is 13 residues long. Looked up from germline, CDR1 is SNHLY and CDR2 is FYNNEI.

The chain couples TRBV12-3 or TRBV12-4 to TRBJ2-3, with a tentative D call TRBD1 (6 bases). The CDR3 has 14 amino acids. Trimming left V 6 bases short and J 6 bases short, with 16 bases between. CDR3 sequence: CASRQDSLGDTQYF. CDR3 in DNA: TGTGCCAGCAGACAGGACAGCTTGGGCGATACGCAGTATTTT.

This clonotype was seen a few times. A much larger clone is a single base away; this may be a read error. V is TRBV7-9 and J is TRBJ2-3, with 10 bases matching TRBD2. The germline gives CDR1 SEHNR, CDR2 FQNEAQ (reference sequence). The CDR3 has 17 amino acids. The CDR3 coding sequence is TGTGCCAGCAGCCCCGTTCCCGGGACTAGCGTCATAGATCCGCAGTATTTT. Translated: CASSPVPGTSVIDPQYF.

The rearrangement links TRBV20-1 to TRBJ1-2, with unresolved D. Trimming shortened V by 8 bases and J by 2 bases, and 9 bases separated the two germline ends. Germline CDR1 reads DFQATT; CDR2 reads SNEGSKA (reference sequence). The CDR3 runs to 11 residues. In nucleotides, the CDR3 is TGCAGTTTCACGGGCAACTATGGCTACACCTTC. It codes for CSFTGNYGYTF.

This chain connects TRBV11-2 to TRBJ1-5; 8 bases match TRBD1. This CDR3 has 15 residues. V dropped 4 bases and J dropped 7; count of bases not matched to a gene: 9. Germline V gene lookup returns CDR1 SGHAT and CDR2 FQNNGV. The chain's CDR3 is CASSSSGGQGQPQHF. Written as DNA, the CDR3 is TGTGCCAGCAGCTCCTCAGGGGGCCAGGGACAGCCCCAGCATTTT.

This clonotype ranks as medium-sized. This CDR3 reads CASSMTAGNTIYF. For the CDR3, the DNA is TGTGCCAGCAGCATGACCGCTGGAAACACCATATATTTT. The gene calls are TRBV7-2 and TRBJ1-3; D is uncertain. Deletions cut 5 bases from V and 2 bases from J, with 7 bases between. The CDR3 consists of 13 residues. The germline V gene encodes CDR1 SGHTA and CDR2 FQGNSA. The full variable domain, in which reference TRBV7-2 and TRBJ1-3 provide the parts outside the CDR3, is GAGVSQSPSNKVTEKGKDVELRCDPISGHTALYWYRQSLGQGLEFLIYFQGNSAPDKSGLPSDRFSAERTGGSVSTLTIQRTQQEDSAVYLCASSMTAGNTIYFGEGSWLTVV.

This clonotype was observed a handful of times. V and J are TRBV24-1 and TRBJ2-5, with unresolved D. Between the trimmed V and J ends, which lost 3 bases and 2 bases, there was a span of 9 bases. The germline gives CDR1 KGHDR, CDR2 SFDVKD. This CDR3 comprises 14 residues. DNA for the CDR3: TGTGCCACCAGTGATCACCGGGCGCAAGAGACCCAGTACTTC. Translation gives CATSDHRAQETQYF.

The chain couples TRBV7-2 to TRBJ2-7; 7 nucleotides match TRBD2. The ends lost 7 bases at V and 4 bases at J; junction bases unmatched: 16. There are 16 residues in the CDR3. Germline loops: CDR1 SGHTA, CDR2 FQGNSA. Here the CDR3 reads CASTLAGRGGRYEQYF. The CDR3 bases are TGTGCCAGCACCCTAGCAGGGAGGGGCGGGAGATACGAGCAGTACTTC.